Below, 31 T cell receptor beta chains from the same sample are listed, as sequenced in a study of regulatory T cells in long-lasting Graves disease. According to the study, TCR beta libraries were built with iRepertoire HTBI primers and CDR3-region Arm-PCR. Via MiXCR, TCRdb re-called the multiplex PCR reads, giving one row per CDR3 protein. The table has approximately 350,000 distinct CDR3 sequences, more than 20% seen once. Time point denoted: persistent/refractory GD, antithyroid drugs over 5 years with positive TRAb. Researchers made the TCR library from RNA that was extracted from PBMCs. Material: peripheral blood mononuclear cells (PBMCs), obtained when the disease was refractory, from a patient treated with antithyroid drugs. These receptor sequences come from a woman in her 40s with Graves disease.

This clonotype was picked up a small number of times. The chain joins TRBV20-1 to TRBJ1-4, with a weak D call TRBD1 (6 bases). The CDR3 covers 16 residues. Germline assignment: CDR1 DFQATT and CDR2 SNEGSKA (reference sequence). V gave up 5 bases and J gave up 4 bases, with 20 bases separating them. In nucleotides, the CDR3 is TGCAGTGCTGAGCGGCCAGGGGAAGTCCTTAATGAAAAACTGTTTTTT. As protein: CSAERPGEVLNEKLFF.

Note on this clonotype: A much larger clone lies one base from this, so it may be a read error. The gene calls are TRBV6-2 or TRBV6-3 and TRBJ2-7; 11 bases are shared with TRBD2. The germline gives CDR1 MNHEY, CDR2 SVGEGT. There are 13 residues in the CDR3. The CDR3 protein is CASSYSGLAERYF. As DNA, the CDR3 is TGTGCCAGCAGTTACTCGGGACTAGCGGAGCGGTACTTC.

The chain is built from TRBV20-1 and TRBJ1-5, with a weak D call TRBD1 (5 bases). This CDR3 has 13 residues. Germline CDR1 reads DFQATT; CDR2 reads SNEGSKA (reference sequence). Trimming shortened V by 6 bases and J by 1 base, and 10 bases separated the two germline ends. CDR3 region: CSARAGSNQPQHF. CDR3 DNA sequence: TGCAGTGCCAGGGCTGGGAGCAATCAGCCCCAGCATTTT.

In its sample, this clonotype was seen many times. The chain has TRBV28 and TRBJ1-5, with TRBD1 as a possible D gene (5 bases). CDR3 length: 17 amino acids. Trimming stripped 6 bases from V and 3 bases from J, with 21 bases between. Germline loops: CDR1 MDHEN, CDR2 SYDVKM. CDR3 sequence reads: CASRTARQRKVNQPQHF. CDR3 coding DNA: TGTGCCAGCAGAACTGCCCGACAGAGAAAGGTCAATCAGCCCCAGCATTTT.

This clonotype was counted many times. This sequence joins TRBV28 and TRBJ1-5, with D uncertain. The CDR3 is 15 amino acids. Germline V lookup: CDR1 MDHEN, CDR2 SYDVKM. V was cut by 3 bases and J by 1 base, with 10 bases left in between. This CDR3 reads CASSFSAVSNQPQHF. The CDR3 bases are TGTGCCAGCAGTTTTTCGGCCGTAAGCAATCAGCCCCAGCATTTT.

This clonotype has a handful of counts. This chain connects TRBV25-1 to TRBJ2-7; 7 bases map to TRBD1. CDR1 is MGHDK and CDR2 is SYGVNS in the germline V gene. The CDR3 loop spans 15 amino acids. J gave up 5 bases and V 0 bases, and 7 bases lay outside the gene matches. This CDR3 is CASSEYRQGMDEQYF. The CDR3 DNA is TGTGCCAGCAGTGAATATCGACAGGGTATGGACGAGCAGTACTTC.

This chain uses TRBV27 with TRBJ2-3, with 7 bases identical to TRBD1. Germline loops: CDR1 MNHEY, CDR2 SMNVEV (reference sequence). The CDR3 contains 15 residues. V shed 9 bases, J shed 2 bases, and the junction held 11 bases outside the gene matches. In DNA form, the CDR3 reads TGTGCCAGAGACTGTGACAGGGAGACCACAGATACGCAGTATTTT. Amino acid sequence: CARDCDRETTDTQYF.

Details on this clonotype: A much larger clone differs from this one at a single base, so this may be a read error. The V and J genes are TRBV6-5 and TRBJ2-7, with 10 nucleotides matching TRBD2. The CDR3 has 13 residues. Germline CDR1 MNHEY, CDR2 SVGAGI. The J segment lost 6 bases and the V segment lost 4 bases, leaving 3 bases of the junction unmatched. CDR3 region: CASSSGLAIEQYF. The CDR3 DNA follows: TGTGCCAGCAGTTCGGGACTAGCGATCGAGCAGTACTTC.

This chain joins TRBV19 and TRBJ2-2; 7 bases are a match to TRBD2. Germline CDR1 LNHDA, CDR2 SQIVND (reference sequence). This CDR3 spans 16 amino acids. Losses at the gene ends were 2 bases for V and 2 bases for J; bases not matched to a gene: 5. This CDR3 reads CASSINSGINTGELFF. For the CDR3, the DNA is TGTGCCAGTAGTATAAACAGCGGGATAAACACCGGGGAGCTGTTTTTT.

This clonotype was counted ten times or more. The chain links TRBV20-1 to TRBJ2-4; 14 positions agree with TRBD2. The trim removed 6 bases at V and 14 bases at J, leaving 6 bases unmatched. There are 12 residues in the CDR3. CDR1 DFQATT and CDR2 SNEGSKA come from the germline V gene (reference sequence). The CDR3 sequence: CSARGTSGGEYF. CDR3 bases: TGCAGTGCCCGAGGGACTAGCGGGGGAGAGTACTTC.

This clonotype occurred many times. The chain has TRBV6-2 or TRBV6-3 and TRBJ2-5; 9 positions match TRBD2. The V gene end was trimmed by 4 bases and the J gene end by 2 bases; junction bases not matched to a gene: 8. The germline V gene encodes CDR1 MNHEY and CDR2 SVGEGT. The CDR3 is 16 amino acids. The CDR3 spells CASSSRLAVSQETQYF. CDR3 DNA: TGTGCCAGCAGTTCCCGACTAGCGGTGTCTCAAGAGACCCAGTACTTC.

V is TRBV7-8 and J is TRBJ2-3; TRBD2 aligns across 12 bases. The CDR3 is made up of 15 amino acids. The J segment lost 4 bases and the V segment lost 4 bases, leaving 3 bases of the junction unmatched. Germline values: CDR1 SGHVS, CDR2 FQNEAQ. CDR3 in amino acids: CASSSSGRVADTQYF. Here the CDR3 DNA reads TGTGCCAGCAGCTCTAGCGGGAGGGTGGCAGATACGCAGTATTTT.

This clonotype has ten or more counts. The chain combines TRBV2 with TRBJ2-4, with 7 bases identical to TRBD1. The CDR3 extends over 13 amino acids. V was clipped by 3 bases and J by 5 bases; unmatched bases: 1. Germline CDR1 SNHLY, CDR2 FYNNEI. CDR3 region: CASSDQGENIQYF. The CDR3 nucleotides read TGTGCCAGCAGTGACCAGGGGGAAAACATTCAGTACTTC.

This clonotype occurred many times. The chain joins TRBV7-9 to TRBJ2-5, with TRBD1 identical over 7 bases. The CDR3 spans 13 residues. Germline V gives CDR1 SEHNR, CDR2 FQNEAQ (reference sequence). Trimming removed 2 bases from V and 9 bases from J; junction bases left unmatched: 6. CDR3 sequence reads: CASSLRQGVAQYF. For the CDR3, the DNA is TGTGCCAGCAGCTTAAGACAGGGAGTAGCCCAGTACTTC.

This clonotype was seen a few times. This chain uses TRBV29-1 with TRBJ2-7; D unresolved. CDR3 length: 14 amino acids. V was cut by 4 bases and J by 2 bases, with 15 bases left in between. Germline V CDR1 and CDR2: SQVTM, ANQGSEA. CDR3 nucleotide sequence: TGCAGCGTTGTAGGATTGACCGCGCCCTACGAGCAGTACTTC. This encodes CSVVGLTAPYEQYF.

This clonotype showed up many times. The rearrangement links TRBV2 to TRBJ2-7; D ambiguous. The V gene lost 5 bases and the J gene lost 5 bases, with 10 bases spanning the gap. This CDR3 is 12 amino acids long. Per the germline V gene, CDR1 is SNHLY and CDR2 is FYNNEI. CDR3 DNA sequence: TGTGCCAGCAGTCTCTCAACCCACGAGCAGTACTTC. This translates into CASSLSTHEQYF.

The rearrangement links TRBV27 to TRBJ2-2; a possible D gene is TRBD2 (5 bases). Germline values: CDR1 MNHEY, CDR2 SMNVEV (reference sequence). There are 15 residues in the CDR3. V lost 0 bases to trimming and J lost 8 bases, with 13 bases between them. The CDR3 DNA reads as TGTGCCAGCAGTTTATCGATGCCGGGGTTGGGGGAGCTGTTTTTT. Translated: CASSLSMPGLGELFF.

This clonotype was seen only a few times. The chain couples TRBV27 to TRBJ2-2; 10 bases line up with TRBD2. Germline CDR1 is MNHEY and CDR2 is SMNVEV (reference sequence). This CDR3 is 16 amino acids long. J was trimmed by 1 base and V by 5 bases; bases with no gene match: 4. The CDR3 nucleotides are TGTGCCAGCAGTCCCTGGACTAGCGGGAACACCGGGGAGCTGTTTTTT. As protein: CASSPWTSGNTGELFF.

This clonotype appeared many times. The chain has TRBV11-3 and TRBJ2-5; 7 bases align to TRBD2. The germline CDR1 and CDR2 sequences are SGHNT and YENEEA. The CDR3 has 14 amino acids. V was clipped by 3 bases and J by 2 bases; unmatched bases: 3. The CDR3 loop reads CASSFPSGQETQYF. The DNA of the CDR3 is TGTGCCAGCAGCTTCCCTAGCGGTCAAGAGACCCAGTACTTC.

This clonotype was detected many times. The rearrangement joins TRBV28 to TRBJ2-1; TRBD2 agrees at 9 bases. The trim removed 6 bases at V and 0 bases at J, leaving 6 bases unmatched. The CDR3 covers 16 residues. The germline V gene encodes CDR1 MDHEN and CDR2 SYDVKM. CDR3 bases: TGTGCCAGCAGCGCCGGACTAGCGCGCTCCTACAATGAGCAGTTCTTC. It specifies CASSAGLARSYNEQFF.

This clonotype showed up many times. The chain combines TRBV12-3 or TRBV12-4 with TRBJ1-6; D is possibly TRBD1 (6 bases). The CDR3 runs to 13 residues. V was pared by 0 bases and J by 10 bases, with 7 bases between. DNA for the CDR3: TGTGCCAGCAGTTTAGCCGGGGGCTCACCCCTCCACTTT. Translation gives CASSLAGGSPLHF.

This rearrangement joins TRBV29-1 to TRBJ2-5; D ambiguous. The tail of the sequence fits TRBJ2-1 better, so the J call may be wrong. Germline values: CDR1 SQVTM, CDR2 ANQGSEA. The CDR3 is 12 amino acids. The CDR3 spells CSVVGSSNEQFF. The CDR3 nucleotides read TGCAGCGTTGTGGGCAGCTCCAATGAGCAGTTCTTC.

Only a few counts were recorded for this clonotype. The chain couples TRBV4-1 to TRBJ1-1; no clear D. CDR1 and CDR2 from the germline V gene are MGHRA and YSYEKL. The CDR3 is made up of 13 amino acids. V lost 5 bases and J 9 bases, leaving 16 bases between the germline ends. Here the CDR3 DNA reads TGCGCCAGCAGCTCCGTTAGAAGCGCCCAAGCTTTCTTT. Translation: CASSSVRSAQAFF.

Remarks on this clonotype: A far larger clone is a single base away, which makes a read error likely. CDR3 DNA: TGTGCCAGCAGCTTCGCACAGGGCTACGAGCAGTACTTC. As protein: CASSFAQGYEQYF. This sequence joins TRBV13 and TRBJ2-7; D might be TRBD1 (6 bases). The CDR3 contains 13 residues. Trimming removed 3 bases from V and 3 bases from J, with 9 bases in between. CDR1 and CDR2 (germline): PRHDT, FYEKMQ (reference sequence).

Worth noting for this clonotype: It is unclear where the CDR3 begins or ends on the DNA, so no DNA is shown, and the CDR3 is as TCRdb lists it. J is TRBJ2-6 and V is TRBV7-3. Germline V gives CDR1 SGHTA, CDR2 FQGTGA. The CDR3 has 13 residues if both end residues are counted. The CDR3 loop reads CASRLLRANVLTF.

As concerns this clonotype: A much larger clone differs by one base, so this may be a read error. The gene calls are TRBV29-1 and TRBJ1-4, with a possible D match to TRBD1 (5 bases). This CDR3 contains 15 residues. Germline-derived CDR1 and CDR2 are SQVTM and ANQGSEA. The CDR3 sequence: CSAGLGSQVGEKLVF. The CDR3 coding sequence is TGCAGCGCTGGACTAGGTTCACAGGTTGGCGAAAAACTGGTTTTT.

This rearrangement joins TRBV5-1 to TRBJ1-3, with 8 bases that match TRBD1. The CDR3 sequence is 15 residues long. J was trimmed by 3 bases and V by 2 bases; bases with no gene match: 4. Germline CDR1 is SGHRS and CDR2 is YFSETQ. CDR3 sequence (DNA): TGCGCCAGCAGCTTCACAGGGGGTAGTGGAAACACCATATATTTT. The encoded protein is CASSFTGGSGNTIYF.

The chain uses TRBV30 and TRBJ1-1; tentative D call: TRBD1 (6 bases). This CDR3 is built from 15 residues. Germline values: CDR1 GTSNPN, CDR2 SVGIG (reference sequence). The V and J ends lost 1 base and 3 bases respectively, with 15 bases between them. The CDR3 sequence is CAWSAPQQGHTEAFF. The CDR3 DNA sequence: TGTGCCTGGAGTGCCCCCCAACAGGGCCACACTGAAGCTTTCTTT.

A word on this clonotype: A much bigger clone sits one base away, suggesting this may be a read error. The V call is TRBV20-1, the J call TRBJ2-5; D is perhaps TRBD2 (6 bases). Germline assignment: CDR1 DFQATT and CDR2 SNEGSKA (reference sequence). The CDR3 runs to 13 residues. V was pared by 5 bases and J by 2 bases, with 12 bases between. CDR3 in amino acids: CSALGLGQETQYF. CDR3 in DNA: TGCAGTGCTCTGGGACTCGGGCAAGAGACCCAGTACTTC.

The chain links TRBV12-3 or TRBV12-4 to TRBJ2-2; D ambiguous. CDR3 length: 15 amino acids. Trimming took 6 bases from V and 4 from J, leaving 15 bases between them. DNA of the CDR3: TGTGCCAGCAGATTCCAACGTTCGGGCACCGGGGAGCTGTTTTTT. It yields the protein CASRFQRSGTGELFF.

V usage is TRBV9 and J usage is TRBJ2-7, with no clear D. The V gene's germline CDR1 is SGDLS and CDR2 YYNGEE. V shed 4 bases and J shed 0 bases, with 14 bases lying between them. The CDR3 contains 15 residues. The CDR3 coding sequence is TGTGCCAGCAGCAAAAGACCGGGTTTCTCCTACGAGCAGTACTTC. Translated, it gives CASSKRPGFSYEQYF.